This entry describes one T cell receptor (beta chain). This sample was taken from a study of CD8+CD57+ T cells in acquired aplastic anemia. Germline V gene lookup returns CDR1 DFQATT and CDR2 SNEGSKA (reference sequence). This CDR3 contains 13 residues. V dropped 6 bases and J dropped 7 bases, with 13 bases sitting between them. Previously, flow cytometry had revealed CD8+CD57+ cell expansion in the patients chosen for sequencing. Genomic DNA, the template, was used for profiling of the TCR beta VDJ and CDR3. TCRdb analysed the reads with MiXCR anew, one entry per CDR3 protein. Here the sample spans around 500,000 distinct CDR3 sequences, approximately 33% being singletons.

Material for sequencing was sorted CD4+, CD8+, or CD8+CD57+ T cells (not recorded which) from PBMCs. This receptor was identified in a human donor with aplastic anemia. The chain recombines TRBV20-1 with TRBJ1-6, with D tentatively TRBD1 (5 bases). The DNA of the CDR3 is TGCAGTGCCACCCCGGGGGGAAATTCACCCCTCCACTTT. Protein product: CSATPGGNSPLHF.